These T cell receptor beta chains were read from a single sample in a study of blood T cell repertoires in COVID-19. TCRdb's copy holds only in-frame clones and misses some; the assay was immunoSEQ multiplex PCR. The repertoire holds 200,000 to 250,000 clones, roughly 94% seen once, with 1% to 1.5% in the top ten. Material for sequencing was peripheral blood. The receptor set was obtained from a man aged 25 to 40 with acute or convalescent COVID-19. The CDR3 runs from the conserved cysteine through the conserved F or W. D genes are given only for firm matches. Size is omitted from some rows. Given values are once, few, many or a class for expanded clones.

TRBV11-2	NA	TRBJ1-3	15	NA	TGTGCCAGCAGAGCTAGGCCGAGCTCTGGAAACACCATATATTTT	CASRARPSSGNTIYF
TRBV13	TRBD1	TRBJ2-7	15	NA	TGTGCCAGCAGCTTAGGGGACAGGGACTCCTACGAGCAGTACTTC	CASSLGDRDSYEQYF
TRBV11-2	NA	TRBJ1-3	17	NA	TGTGCCAGCAGCTCCCTCCTGCCACTAAACTCTGGAAACACCATATATTTT	CASSSLLPLNSGNTIYF
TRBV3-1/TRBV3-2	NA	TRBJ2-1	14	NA	TGTGCCAGCAGCCTCGGACTCGGCCGGGGTGAGCAGTTCTTC	CASSLGLGRGEQFF
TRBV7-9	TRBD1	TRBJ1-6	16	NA	TGTGCCAGCAGCTCCGGGACAGGGGGTACGAATTCACCCCTCCACTTT	CASSSGTGGTNSPLHF
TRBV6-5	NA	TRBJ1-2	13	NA	TGTGCCAGCAGGCCGGACGGGGGAGGTGGCTACACCTTC	CASRPDGGGGYTF
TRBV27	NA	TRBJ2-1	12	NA	TGTGCCAGCTCCACAGGTTGGGGTGAGCAGTTCTTC	CASSTGWGEQFF
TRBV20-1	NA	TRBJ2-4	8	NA	TGCAGTGCTAGGGGCTTTCACTTC	CSARGFHF
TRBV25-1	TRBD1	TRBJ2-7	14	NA	TGTGCCAGCACCCCGGGACAGGGAAAGTACGAGCAGTACTTC	CASTPGQGKYEQYF
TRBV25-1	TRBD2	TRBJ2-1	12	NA	TGTGCCACTCGGGACTACTACAATGAGCAGTTCTTC	CATRDYYNEQFF
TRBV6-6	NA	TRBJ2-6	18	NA	TGTGCCAGCAGTCGGCGGGGAACAGGTGACTCTGGGGCCAACGTCCTGACTTTC	CASSRRGTGDSGANVLTF
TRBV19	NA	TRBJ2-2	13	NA	TGTGCCAGTAGTCCGCCGGGAACCGGGGAGCTGTTTTTT	CASSPPGTGELFF
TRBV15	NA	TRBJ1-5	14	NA	TGTGCCACCAGTCCCAACTATAGCAATCAGCCCCAGCATTTT	CATSPNYSNQPQHF
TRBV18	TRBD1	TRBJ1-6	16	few	TGTGCCAGCTCTCTACGACAGGGCTCCTATAATTCACCCCTCCACTTT	CASSLRQGSYNSPLHF
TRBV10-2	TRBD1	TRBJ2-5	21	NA	TGCGCCAGCACTTCATCGCTCGGTCGGGACAGGGTATCGTTACGCCAAGAGACCCAGTACTTC	CASTSSLGRDRVSLRQETQYF
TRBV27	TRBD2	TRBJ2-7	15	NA	TGTGCCAGCAGTAATAGACTAGCGGTCTCCTACGAGCAGTACTTC	CASSNRLAVSYEQYF
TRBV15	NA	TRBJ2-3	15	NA	TGTGCCACCAGCAGAGATGGGGGACACACAGATACGCAGTATTTT	CATSRDGGHTDTQYF
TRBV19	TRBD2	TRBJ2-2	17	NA	TGTGCCAGTAGGAAGGGACTAGCGGGGCGAAACACCGGGGAGCTGTTTTTT	CASRKGLAGRNTGELFF
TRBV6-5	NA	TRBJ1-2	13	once	TGTGCCAGCAGCTTCGGACACCTCTATGGCTACACCTTC	CASSFGHLYGYTF
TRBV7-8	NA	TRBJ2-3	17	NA	TGTGCCAGCAGCTTAGCGCGCGTGGACTTTAGCACAGATACGCAGTATTTT	CASSLARVDFSTDTQYF
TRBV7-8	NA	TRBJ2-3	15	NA	TGTGCCAGCAGCTTAGGGGGCAGAAACACAGATACGCAGTATTTT	CASSLGGRNTDTQYF
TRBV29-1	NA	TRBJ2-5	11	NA	TGCAGCGTGTACAGAAGCGAGACCCAGTACTTC	CSVYRSETQYF
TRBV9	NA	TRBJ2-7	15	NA	TGTGCCAGCAGCGTAGTTCCGGGGGTCCGAGGCGAGCAGTACTTC	CASSVVPGVRGEQYF
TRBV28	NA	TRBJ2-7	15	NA	TGTGCCAGCAGTTTAACGGGGGTGAGCTCCTACGAGCAGTACTTC	CASSLTGVSSYEQYF
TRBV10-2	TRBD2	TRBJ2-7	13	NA	TGCGCCAGTCGGACTAGCGGGAGTGGCGAGCAGTACTTC	CASRTSGSGEQYF
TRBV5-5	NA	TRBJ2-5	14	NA	TGTGCCAGCAGCTCCCTAGGCAGTCAAGAGACCCAGTACTTC	CASSSLGSQETQYF
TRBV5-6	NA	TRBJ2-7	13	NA	TGTGCCAGCAGGGCGTGGGGCACTTACGAGCAGTACTTC	CASRAWGTYEQYF
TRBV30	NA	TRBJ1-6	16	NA	TGTGCCTGGACAAAAGGGGGGGTATGGATGGGATCACCCCTCCACTTT	CAWTKGGVWMGSPLHF
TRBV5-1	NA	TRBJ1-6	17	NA	TGCGCCAGCAGGTCCCGAGGGCAGTCCTCCTATAATTCACCCCTCCACTTT	CASRSRGQSSYNSPLHF
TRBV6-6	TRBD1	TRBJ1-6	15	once	TGTGCCATCAGTCGGGACAGGGGAAATATATCACCCCTCCACTTT	CAISRDRGNISPLHF
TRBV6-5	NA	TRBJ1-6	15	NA	TGTGCCAGCACCACAGCCGAGTTTCGTAATTCACCCCTCCACTTT	CASTTAEFRNSPLHF
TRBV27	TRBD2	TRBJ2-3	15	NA	TGTGCCAGCAGTTGGACTAGCGGGGCCACAGATACGCAGTATTTT	CASSWTSGATDTQYF
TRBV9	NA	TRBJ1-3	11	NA	TGTGCCTCGTCCCCTGGAAACACCATATATTTT	CASSPGNTIYF
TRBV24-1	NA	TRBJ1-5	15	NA	TGTGCCACCAGTGACCCCGGACAGTTCAATCAGCCCCAGCATTTT	CATSDPGQFNQPQHF
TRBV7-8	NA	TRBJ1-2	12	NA	TGTGCCAGCCACAGGGACGGGCATGGCTACACCTTC	CASHRDGHGYTF
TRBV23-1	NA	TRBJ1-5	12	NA	TGCGCCAGCAGCCGGCGGGGTCAGCCCCAGCATTTT	CASSRRGQPQHF
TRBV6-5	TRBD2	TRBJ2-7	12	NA	TGTGCCACTAGCGGGAGTGTCTACGAGCAGTACTTC	CATSGSVYEQYF
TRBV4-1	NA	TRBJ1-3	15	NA	TGCGCCAGCAGCCAAGACAGGGGCTCTGGAAACACCATATATTTT	CASSQDRGSGNTIYF
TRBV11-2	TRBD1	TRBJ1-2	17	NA	TGTGCCAGCAGCCCCCAGACGTCCCGGACAGGGGGCTATGGCTACACCTTC	CASSPQTSRTGGYGYTF
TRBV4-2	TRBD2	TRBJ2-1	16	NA	TGTGCCAGCAGCCAAGATCGGGGACTAGCGGGAGTTGAGCAGTTCTTC	CASSQDRGLAGVEQFF
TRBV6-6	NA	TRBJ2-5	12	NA	TGTGCCAGCAGCAGGGGAAGGGAGACCCAGTACTTC	CASSRGRETQYF
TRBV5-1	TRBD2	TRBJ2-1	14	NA	TGCGCCAGCCGCCCCGGGACTAGCGGAAATGAGCAGTTCTTC	CASRPGTSGNEQFF
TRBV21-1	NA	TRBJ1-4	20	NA	TGTGCCAGCACACCCGTCTCCGGGACAGGGCTTTGGGGAACTAATGAAAAACTGTTTTTT	CASTPVSGTGLWGTNEKLFF
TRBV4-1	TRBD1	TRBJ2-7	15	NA	TGCGCCAGCAGCCAAGAACACAGGGGTGACTACGAGCAGTACTTC	CASSQEHRGDYEQYF
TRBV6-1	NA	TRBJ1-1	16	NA	TGTGCCAGCAGTGAACTCGGAGGGGTAATGAACACTGAAGCTTTCTTT	CASSELGGVMNTEAFF